This T cell receptor (beta chain) was sequenced in a study of lymphopenia after photon versus proton radiotherapy. Repertoires were generated with immunoSEQ multiplex PCR, while TCRdb's copy carries only in-frame clones and drops some. The sample lists about 16,000 clones, approximately 91% occurring once. For this clone: The target antigen is unknown.

CDR1 and CDR2 (germline): SQVTM, ANQGSEA. V gave up 4 bases and J gave up 2 bases, with 9 bases separating them. The CDR3 contains 13 residues. The study, taken as a whole, reports: After lymphocyte nadir, photon-treated repertoires showed oligoclonal expansion, especially CD8+ Temra. Photon-treated patients lost naive T cells and TCR diversity; proton-treated stayed stable.

The rearrangement joins TRBV29-1 to TRBJ1-3, with D perhaps matching TRBD1 (5 bases). This material consisted of peripheral blood, taken from a patient treated with proton-based radiotherapy. The TCR comes from a woman aged 55-69 years with cholangiocarcinoma. Some clones in this sample may be carry-over from other donors' samples. The CDR3 DNA reads as TGCAGCGTTGTGGGGGTTACTGGAAACACCATATATTTT. Amino acids: CSVVGVTGNTIYF.